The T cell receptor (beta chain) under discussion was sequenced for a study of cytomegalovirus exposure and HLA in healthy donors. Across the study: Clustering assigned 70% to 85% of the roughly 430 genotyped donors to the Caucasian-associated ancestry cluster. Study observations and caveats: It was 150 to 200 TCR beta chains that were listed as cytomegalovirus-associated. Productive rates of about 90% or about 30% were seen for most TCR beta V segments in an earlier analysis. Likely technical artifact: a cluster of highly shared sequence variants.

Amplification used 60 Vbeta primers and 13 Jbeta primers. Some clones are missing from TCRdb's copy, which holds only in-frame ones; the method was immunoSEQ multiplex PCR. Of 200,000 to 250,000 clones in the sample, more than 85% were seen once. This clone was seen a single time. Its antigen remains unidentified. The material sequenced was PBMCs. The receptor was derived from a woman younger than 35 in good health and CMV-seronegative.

CDR3 in amino acids: CAWRPPGHWNTEAFF. CDR3 bases: TGTGCCTGGAGACCCCCGGGACATTGGAACACTGAAGCTTTCTTT. This chain uses TRBV30 with TRBJ1-1; D possibly corresponds to TRBD1 (6 bases). V gave up 3 bases and J gave up 1 base, with 15 bases separating them. This CDR3 contains 15 residues. The germline gives CDR1 GTSNPN, CDR2 SVGIG (reference sequence).